Below, 2 T cell receptor beta chains from the same sample are listed, as sequenced in a study of T cells after yellow fever vaccination. TCRdb re-called the 5' RACE reads through MiXCR, storing one row per CDR3 protein. Of just under 600,000 distinct CDR3 sequences listed, about 13% were seen once; the top ten hold about an eighth. The sequencing here drew on PBMCs, taken on the day of the yellow fever booster vaccination. The receptors come from a man aged 25 to 40 who received the YFV17D yellow fever vaccine.

V usage is TRBV6-1 and J usage is TRBJ2-7; 7 positions agree with TRBD1. The V gene's germline CDR1 is MNHNS and CDR2 SASEGT. This CDR3 has 15 amino acids. With V trimmed by 5 bases and J by 0 bases, 7 bases remained unmatched. CDR3 amino acids: CASSRSGTASYEQYF. DNA for the CDR3: TGTGCCAGCAGTAGGTCCGGGACAGCCTCCTACGAGCAGTACTTC.

The CDR3 region has the DNA TGTGCCAGCAGTTACTCCTATATGGGGGGCTACACCTTC. Protein sequence: CASSYSYMGGYTF. The chain employs TRBV6-5 and TRBJ1-2; D not resolved. CDR1 is MNHEY, CDR2 SVGAGI, per germline. The CDR3 consists of 13 residues. Between the trimmed V and J ends, which lost 0 bases and 8 bases, there was a span of 10 bases.